This T cell receptor beta chain was sequenced for a study of blood T cell repertoires in COVID-19. Profiled with immunoSEQ multiplex PCR; TCRdb holds only in-frame clones, not every one. This sample has around 47,000 clones; around 87% occur once, and the top ten carry approximately 4%. Germline V gene sequence: CDR1 SGHTA, CDR2 FQGTGA. The CDR3 sequence is 14 residues long. V shed 5 bases, J shed 9 bases, and the junction held 6 bases outside the gene matches. Sequencing used peripheral blood. This clonotype was obtained from a man aged 35-49 years with COVID-19, enrolled during active disease. The chain has TRBV7-3 and TRBJ1-6, with 8 bases that match TRBD1. The CDR3 nucleotides are TGTGCCAGCAGCGCGGGACAGGTCGGTTCACCCCTCCACTTT. It encodes CASSAGQVGSPLHF.